These 29 T cell receptor beta chains share one sample of origin, sequenced in a study of shared clonotypes between healthy human individuals. Sequencing used immunoSEQ multiplex PCR; TCRdb keeps in-frame clones, though not all of them. The sample has 2,500,000 or so clones; more than 90% are singletons. The material sequenced was naive CD4+ T cells sorted from blood. The subset denotes: CD45RA+ positively selected. These receptors all stem from a man aged 18 to 30 in good health.

The gene calls are TRBV28 and TRBJ2-7; 15 bases map to TRBD2. The V and J ends lost 8 bases and 2 bases, in that order; junction bases with no gene match: 10. Germline V lookup: CDR1 MDHEN, CDR2 SYDVKM. The CDR3 covers 17 residues. The CDR3 region has the DNA TGTGCCAGCCCACAAATCGGGACTAGCGGGGGGACCTACGAGCAGTACTTC. It translates to CASPQIGTSGGTYEQYF.

There are a few counts of this clone. V gene TRBV10-1 combines with J gene TRBJ1-6, with 7 bases aligning to TRBD1. From germline, CDR1 is WNHNN and CDR2 SYGVQD (reference sequence). V lost 8 bases, J lost 6 bases, and 7 bases stayed unmatched. CDR3 length: 14 amino acids. In DNA form, the CDR3 reads TGCGCCAGCTCATCCGGGACAGTTAATTCACCCCTCCACTTT. Translation: CASSSGTVNSPLHF.

This clone was counted once. The V and J genes are TRBV29-1 and TRBJ2-7; tentatively, D is TRBD1 (6 bases). The germline V gene encodes CDR1 SQVTM and CDR2 ANQGSEA. Trimming pared 2 bases from V and 2 bases from J, leaving 7 bases between. The CDR3 runs to 12 residues. As DNA, the CDR3 is TGCAGCGTTGAAAAGGGGGCCTACGAGCAGTACTTC. This gives the protein CSVEKGAYEQYF.

The chain has TRBV5-5 and TRBJ2-7; 7 bases align to TRBD2. J was trimmed by 1 base and V by 0 bases; bases with no gene match: 4. Germline V gives CDR1 SGHKS, CDR2 YYEKEE (reference sequence). The CDR3 length is 15 residues. CDR3 nucleotides: TGTGCCAGCAGCTTGGAGCGGGATCGTTCCTACGAGCAGTACTTC. Its translation: CASSLERDRSYEQYF.

V and J are TRBV30 and TRBJ2-3; a possible D gene is TRBD2 (6 bases). The CDR3 covers 13 residues. Germline CDR1 reads GTSNPN; CDR2 reads SVGIG (reference sequence). Between the trimmed V and J ends, which lost 4 bases and 4 bases, there was a span of 12 bases. This CDR3 reads CAWTLLAADTQYF. As DNA, the CDR3 is TGTGCCTGGACCCTACTAGCCGCAGATACGCAGTATTTT. Using reference TRBV30 and TRBJ2-3 for the parts outside the CDR3, the full variable domain is SQTIHQWPATLVQPVGSPLSLECTVEGTSNPNLYWYRQAAGRGLQLLFYSVGIGQISSEVPQNLSASRPQDRQFILSSKKLLLSDSGFYLCAWTLLAADTQYFGPGTRLTVL.

The gene calls are TRBV5-1 and TRBJ2-2, with 9 bases that match TRBD1. CDR1 SGHRS and CDR2 YFSETQ come from the germline V gene. The CDR3 is 15 residues long. Trimming removed 2 bases from V and 5 bases from J; junction bases left unmatched: 4. CDR3 protein: CASSFTGGRTGELFF. Here the CDR3 DNA reads TGCGCCAGCAGCTTCACAGGGGGCAGGACCGGGGAGCTGTTTTTT.

This chain connects TRBV5-6 to TRBJ1-2, with D possibly being TRBD1 (6 bases). From germline, CDR1 is SGHDT and CDR2 YYEEEE. V dropped 3 bases and J dropped 4 bases, with 10 bases sitting between them. The CDR3 extends over 13 amino acids. The CDR3 DNA reads TGTGCCAGCAGCTCCGGACAGCGCTATGGCTACACCTTC. Its translation is CASSSGQRYGYTF. The variable domain in full, completed from reference TRBV5-6 and TRBJ1-2, reads DAGVTQSPTHLIKTRGQQVTLRCSPKSGHDTVSWYQQALGQGPQFIFQYYEEEERQRGNFPDRFSGHQFPNYSSELNVNALLLGDSALYLCASSSGQRYGYTFGSGTRLTVV.

Points on this clone: This CDR3 is also generated by other DNA sequences in the sample. The chain joins TRBV2 to TRBJ2-3; D remains ambiguous. The germline V and J ends were trimmed by 4 bases and 2 bases, with 4 bases remaining between them. CDR1 SNHLY and CDR2 FYNNEI come from the germline V gene. This CDR3 is 12 amino acids long. The DNA of the CDR3 is TGTGCCAGCAGTGGACCCACAGATACGCAGTATTTT. It is translated as CASSGPTDTQYF.

The gene calls are TRBV5-1 and TRBJ1-2, with a weak D call TRBD1 (6 bases). CDR3 length: 15 residues. Germline CDR1 is SGHRS and CDR2 is YFSETQ. Deletions cut 0 bases from V and 4 bases from J, with 13 bases between. The CDR3 DNA follows: TGCGCCAGCAGCTTGGCCGGACAGAATTTCTATGGCTACACCTTC. Its translation: CASSLAGQNFYGYTF.

This sequence joins TRBV4-3 and TRBJ1-6; D remains unclear. The CDR3 runs to 15 residues. Deletions cut 3 bases from V and 7 bases from J, with 13 bases between. Germline V gene data show CDR1 as LGHNA and CDR2 as YSLEER. For the CDR3, the DNA is TGCGCCAGCAGCCAGCGGGAGTCCGCCAATTCACCCCTCCACTTT. It yields the protein CASSQRESANSPLHF.

As regards this clone: This specimen includes other DNA sequences encoding the same CDR3. The chain couples TRBV18 to TRBJ2-5; D remains unclear. The CDR3 sequence is 13 residues long. The germline V gene encodes CDR1 KGHSH and CDR2 LQKENI. V lost 0 bases and J 5 bases, leaving 7 bases between the germline ends. CDR3 residues: CASSPPGVETQYF. The CDR3 DNA reads TGTGCCAGCTCACCACCTGGGGTGGAGACCCAGTACTTC.

This clone was observed once. For the CDR3, the DNA is TGTGCCAGCAGTTTAGAGGGGCCCTACTCCTACGAGCAGTACTTC. Translated, it gives CASSLEGPYSYEQYF. V is TRBV27 and J is TRBJ2-7; tentatively, D is TRBD1 or TRBD2 (5 bases each). The germline V and J ends were trimmed by 2 bases and 0 bases, with 11 bases remaining between them. Germline-derived CDR1 and CDR2 are MNHEY and SMNVEV (reference sequence). The CDR3 length is 15 residues.

V is TRBV6-1 and J is TRBJ1-4; TRBD1 is a possible D gene (5 bases). The CDR3 extends over 14 amino acids. The germline V and J ends were trimmed by 5 bases and 5 bases, with 12 bases remaining between them. Germline lookup yields CDR1 MNHNS and CDR2 SASEGT. The CDR3 is CASSHTEGNEKLFF. CDR3 nucleotides: TGTGCCAGCAGTCACACAGAGGGGAATGAAAAACTGTTTTTT.

The chain is built from TRBV6-1 and TRBJ1-4, with a possible D match to TRBD1 (5 bases). This CDR3 has 13 residues. Germline V lookup: CDR1 MNHNS, CDR2 SASEGT. The ends were cut back, 2 bases at V and 7 bases at J, with 8 bases in the middle. This chain's CDR3 is CASSELGGEKLFF. Written as DNA, the CDR3 is TGTGCCAGCAGTGAACTCGGGGGTGAAAAACTGTTTTTT.

The chain is built from TRBV2 and TRBJ2-2, with 8 bases lining up with TRBD2. Germline values: CDR1 SNHLY, CDR2 FYNNEI. The CDR3 consists of 15 residues. The J segment lost 6 bases and the V segment lost 5 bases, leaving 8 bases of the junction unmatched. The CDR3 nucleotides read TGTGCCAGCAGTCTACCGGGACTAGGGTCCGGGGAGCTGTTTTTT. It encodes CASSLPGLGSGELFF.

The J gene is TRBJ2-1, the V gene TRBV2, with D hard to call. The V end lost 6 bases, the J end lost 10 bases, and 19 bases lay between the germline ends. The CDR3 is 14 residues long. The germline V gene has CDR1 SNHLY and CDR2 FYNNEI. The CDR3 is CASSGPKERSEQFF. The CDR3, as DNA: TGTGCCAGCAGCGGCCCGAAGGAGCGTTCCGAGCAGTTCTTC. The variable domain in full, with the rest retrieved from reference TRBV2 and TRBJ2-1, is EPEVTQTPSHQVTQMGQEVILRCVPISNHLYFYWYRQILGQKVEFLVSFYNNEISEKSEIFDDQFSVERPDGSNFTLKIRSTKLEDSAMYFCASSGPKERSEQFFGPGTRLTVL.

The chain carries TRBV14 and TRBJ1-4, with D perhaps TRBD1 (5 bases). Trimming took off 1 base at V and 0 bases at J, with 18 bases between the two ends. CDR3 length: 19 residues. CDR1 is SGHDN and CDR2 is FVKESK in the germline V gene. This CDR3 is CASSQARGRKLATNEKLFF. In DNA form, the CDR3 reads TGTGCCAGCAGCCAAGCGCGGGGCCGAAAGTTGGCAACTAATGAAAAACTGTTTTTT.

This chain connects TRBV4-1 to TRBJ1-6; TRBD1 aligns across 8 bases. V lost 3 bases and J lost 7; bases outside the gene matches: 5. Germline CDR1 is MGHRA and CDR2 is YSYEKL. This CDR3 has 15 amino acids. The CDR3 coding sequence is TGCGCCAGCAGCCAGGGGGACAGGCTAAATTCACCCCTCCACTTT. Translating it yields CASSQGDRLNSPLHF.

This rearrangement joins TRBV7-2 to TRBJ1-2, with D perhaps TRBD1 (6 bases). The V gene's germline CDR1 is SGHTA and CDR2 FQGNSA. Deletions cut 5 bases from V and 5 bases from J, with 21 bases between. This CDR3 comprises 16 residues. The chain's CDR3 is CASSRQATGGAYGYTF. The CDR3 DNA reads as TGTGCCAGCAGCAGGCAAGCGACAGGTGGGGCATATGGCTACACCTTC.

V and J are TRBV7-9 and TRBJ2-3; weak D call: TRBD1 (5 bases). Germline CDR1 reads SEHNR; CDR2 reads FQNEAQ (reference sequence). Deletions cut 5 bases from V and 1 base from J, with 22 bases between. The CDR3 sequence is 18 residues long. CDR3 residues: CASSQFLFQGAGTDTQYF. The CDR3 DNA reads TGTGCCAGCAGCCAGTTCCTTTTTCAGGGCGCTGGCACAGATACGCAGTATTTT.

This sequence joins TRBV5-8 and TRBJ2-3; possible D gene TRBD2, 5 bases. Germline V CDR1 and CDR2: SGHTS, YDEGEE. The CDR3 length is 15 residues. The V and J ends lost 2 bases and 4 bases respectively, with 14 bases between them. The CDR3 loop is CASSFSWARADTQYF. DNA for the CDR3: TGTGCCAGCAGCTTTAGTTGGGCGCGGGCAGATACGCAGTATTTT. The full variable domain, in which reference TRBV5-8 and TRBJ2-3 provide the parts outside the CDR3, is EAGVTQSPTHLIKTRGQQATLRCSPISGHTSVYWYQQALGLGLQFLLWYDEGEERNRGNFPPRFSGRQFPNYSSELNVNALELEDSALYLCASSFSWARADTQYFGPGTRLTVL.

The V and J genes are TRBV7-9 and TRBJ2-7; TRBD1 is a possible D gene (5 bases). Trimming pared 5 bases from V and 3 bases from J, leaving 8 bases between. CDR1 and CDR2 (germline): SEHNR, FQNEAQ (reference sequence). The CDR3 is 12 amino acids. The CDR3 is CASSGQGYEQYF. Here the CDR3 DNA reads TGTGCCAGCAGCGGGCAGGGCTACGAGCAGTACTTC.

This clone was counted a single time. The chain employs TRBV7-2 and TRBJ2-1; possibly TRBD1 for D (6 bases). Germline V gene lookup returns CDR1 SGHTA and CDR2 FQGNSA. V dropped 5 bases and J dropped 6 bases, with 17 bases sitting between them. The CDR3 spans 15 residues. CDR3 amino acids: CASSPGAGRGNEQFF. For the CDR3, the DNA is TGTGCCAGCAGCCCAGGGGCGGGCCGGGGCAATGAGCAGTTCTTC.

The V and J genes are TRBV2 and TRBJ2-2, with 9 bases identical to TRBD2. CDR3 length: 15 amino acids. V gave up 6 bases and J gave up 5 bases; unmatched junction bases: 7. Germline V CDR1 and CDR2: SNHLY, FYNNEI. The CDR3 reads CASSTSGRGTGELFF. The CDR3 DNA sequence: TGTGCCAGCAGCACTAGCGGGCGAGGGACCGGGGAGCTGTTTTTT.

The CDR3 is CASSLEAMVGNEQFF. CDR3 sequence (DNA): TGCGCCAGCAGCTTGGAGGCTATGGTTGGGAATGAGCAGTTCTTC. This sequence joins TRBV5-1 and TRBJ2-1; D unresolved. The CDR3 totals 15 residues. Trimming shortened V by 0 bases and J by 7 bases, and 14 bases separated the two germline ends. CDR1 SGHRS and CDR2 YFSETQ come from the germline V gene.

V is TRBV2 and J is TRBJ1-4; TRBD1 aligns across 10 bases. Germline-derived CDR1 and CDR2 are SNHLY and FYNNEI. The CDR3 extends over 14 amino acids. After removal of 7 bases from V and 8 bases from J, the junction contained 7 bases not matched to a gene. The CDR3 region has the DNA TGTGCCAGCAAAAGACAGGGGGCTCGGGAAAAACTGTTTTTT. As protein: CASKRQGAREKLFF. The entire variable domain, with the rest obtained from reference TRBV2 and TRBJ1-4, is as follows: EPEVTQTPSHQVTQMGQEVILRCVPISNHLYFYWYRQILGQKVEFLVSFYNNEISEKSEIFDDQFSVERPDGSNFTLKIRSTKLEDSAMYFCASKRQGAREKLFFGSGTQLSVL.

The chain links TRBV5-1 to TRBJ1-2; TRBD1 agrees at 7 bases. The CDR3 is made up of 16 amino acids. V shed 2 bases and J 6 bases; nucleotides not matched to a gene: 13. Germline lookup yields CDR1 SGHRS and CDR2 YFSETQ. CDR3: CASSFTPGTVGDGYTF. DNA of the CDR3: TGCGCCAGCAGCTTTACGCCCGGGACAGTTGGAGATGGCTACACCTTC. The variable domain in full, with the rest retrieved from reference TRBV5-1 and TRBJ1-2, is KAGVTQTPRYLIKTRGQQVTLSCSPISGHRSVSWYQQTPGQGLQFLFEYFSETQRNKGNFPGRFSGRQFSNSRSEMNVSTLELGDSALYLCASSFTPGTVGDGYTFGSGTRLTVV.

This rearrangement joins TRBV7-6 to TRBJ2-7; a weak D match, TRBD2 (7 bases). Trimming removed 5 bases at V and 2 bases at J, with 13 bases between. This CDR3 spans 14 amino acids. CDR1 SGHVS and CDR2 FNYEAQ come from the germline V gene. The CDR3 DNA reads as TGTGCCAGCAGCCCATGGGAGGGGGCCTACGAGCAGTACTTC. Protein: CASSPWEGAYEQYF.

With respect to this clone: This same CDR3 is encoded by further DNA sequences in the sample. The V and J genes are TRBV5-4 and TRBJ1-1, with D tentatively TRBD1 (6 bases). CDR3 length: 14 amino acids. The ends were cut back, 0 bases at V and 2 bases at J, with 8 bases in the middle. The V gene's germline CDR1 is SGHNT and CDR2 YYREEE (reference sequence). The CDR3 region has the DNA TGTGCCAGCAGCTTGGGACAGGTTAACACTGAAGCTTTCTTT. Its protein is CASSLGQVNTEAFF.